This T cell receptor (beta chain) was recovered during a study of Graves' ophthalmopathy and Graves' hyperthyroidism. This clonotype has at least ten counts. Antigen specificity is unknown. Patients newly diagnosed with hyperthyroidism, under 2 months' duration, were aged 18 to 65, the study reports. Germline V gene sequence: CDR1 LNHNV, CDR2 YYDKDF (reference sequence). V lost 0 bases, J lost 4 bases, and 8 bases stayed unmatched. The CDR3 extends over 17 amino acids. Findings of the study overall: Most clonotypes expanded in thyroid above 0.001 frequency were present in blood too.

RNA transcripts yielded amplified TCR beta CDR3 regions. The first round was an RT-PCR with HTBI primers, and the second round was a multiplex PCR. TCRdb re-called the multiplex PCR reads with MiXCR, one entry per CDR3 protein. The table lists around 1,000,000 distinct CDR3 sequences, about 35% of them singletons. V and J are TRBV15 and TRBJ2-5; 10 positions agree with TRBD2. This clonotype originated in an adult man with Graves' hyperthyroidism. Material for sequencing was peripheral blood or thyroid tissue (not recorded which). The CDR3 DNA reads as TGTGCCACCAGCAGAGAACCACTAGCGGGAAGGTCAGAGACCCAGTACTTC. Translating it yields CATSREPLAGRSETQYF.